Following are 14 T cell receptor beta chains from one sample sequenced in a study of blood T cell repertoires in COVID-19. Clones were sequenced by immunoSEQ multiplex PCR, and TCRdb holds only the in-frame ones, with some missing. The profile shows roughly 86,000 clones, around 81% of them singletons. Sequencing was done on a sample of peripheral blood. The receptors originated from a woman in her seventies with acute or convalescent COVID-19.

The chain joins TRBV5-1 to TRBJ2-7; TRBD1 might be the D (5 bases). The CDR3 is made up of 13 amino acids. The germline gives CDR1 SGHRS, CDR2 YFSETQ. V was trimmed by 2 bases and J by 5 bases, leaving 11 bases between them. This CDR3 reads CASSFRVSNEQYF. CDR3 DNA sequence: TGCGCCAGCAGCTTCAGGGTGAGCAACGAGCAGTACTTC.

The genes are TRBV12-3 or TRBV12-4 and TRBJ1-4; the D is unclear. This CDR3 contains 11 residues. V was clipped by 7 bases and J by 5 bases, with 5 bases between them. This CDR3 reads CASKSNEKLFF. DNA of the CDR3: TGTGCCAGCAAATCAAATGAAAAACTGTTTTTT.

The rearrangement links TRBV30 to TRBJ2-5, with 10 bases that match TRBD1. The germline gives CDR1 GTSNPN, CDR2 SVGIG (reference sequence). V trimming: 2 bases; J trimming: 4 bases; junction bases outside the gene matches: 1. The length of the CDR3 is 13 residues. The CDR3 is CAWSRDRGETQYF. In DNA, the CDR3 is TGTGCCTGGAGTCGGGACAGGGGAGAGACCCAGTACTTC.

The chain links TRBV6-6 to TRBJ2-2; possibly TRBD1 for D (6 bases). The V end lost 5 bases, the J end lost 2 bases, and 12 bases lay between the germline ends. CDR1 MNHNY and CDR2 SVGAGI come from the germline V gene (reference sequence). CDR3 length: 15 amino acids. The CDR3 here is CASSIRGRNTGELFF. The DNA for the CDR3 is TGTGCCAGCAGTATCAGGGGACGAAACACCGGGGAGCTGTTTTTT.

V and J are TRBV6-1 and TRBJ1-3; a possible D gene is TRBD1 (5 bases). V dropped 3 bases and J dropped 8 bases, with 20 bases sitting between them. This CDR3 region has 16 residues. In germline, CDR1 is MNHNS, CDR2 SASEGT. The CDR3 reads CASSDSRFQARDTIYF. The CDR3 coding sequence is TGTGCCAGCAGTGATTCTAGGTTCCAGGCCAGGGACACCATATATTTT.

The gene calls are TRBV12-3 or TRBV12-4 and TRBJ1-1; D gene unclear. The CDR3 is 13 residues long. Trimming cost V 6 bases and J 0 bases, with 8 bases left between them. The CDR3: CASSPIMNTEAFF. CDR3 nucleotide sequence: TGTGCCAGCAGCCCCATCATGAACACTGAAGCTTTCTTT.

V usage is TRBV2 and J usage is TRBJ1-5, with 7 bases identical to TRBD1. The J segment lost 1 base and the V segment lost 3 bases, leaving 3 bases of the junction unmatched. The germline V gene has CDR1 SNHLY and CDR2 FYNNEI. The CDR3 is made up of 15 amino acids. CDR3 loop: CASSDGTASNQPQHF. Here the CDR3 DNA reads TGTGCCAGCAGTGATGGGACAGCCAGCAATCAGCCCCAGCATTTT.

This clone is a singleton in its sample. This chain uses TRBV27 with TRBJ2-1; a possible D gene is TRBD2 (6 bases). CDR3 length: 14 residues. Germline loops: CDR1 MNHEY, CDR2 SMNVEV (reference sequence). The germline V and J ends were trimmed by 3 bases and 4 bases, with 10 bases remaining between them. The CDR3 loop is CASSFGTVYNEQFF. CDR3 in DNA: TGTGCCAGCAGTTTCGGGACTGTTTACAATGAGCAGTTCTTC.

As regards this clone: A read error may produce the germline difference seen at one junction end. This sequence joins TRBV14 and TRBJ1-2; 7 nucleotides line up with TRBD1. Germline V lookup: CDR1 SGHDN, CDR2 FVKESK. The CDR3 is made up of 14 amino acids. Here the CDR3 reads CASSQQRIDRVEDF. CDR3 bases: TGTGCCAGCAGCCAACAACGAATCGACAGGGTAGAAGACTTC.

The chain links TRBV6-1 to TRBJ2-1; D may be TRBD2 (5 bases). The V end was cut by 2 bases, the J end by 6 bases, with 11 bases between. Germline V gene sequence: CDR1 MNHNS, CDR2 SASEGT. The CDR3 runs 14 residues. CDR3 in amino acids: CASSEFSGINEQFF. The CDR3 coding sequence is TGTGCCAGCAGTGAATTTTCGGGGATCAATGAGCAGTTCTTC.

This sequence joins TRBV3-1 (or the pseudogene TRBV3-2) and TRBJ2-1; 7 nucleotides line up with TRBD1. The CDR3 runs to 12 residues. The germline V gene has CDR1 LGHDT and CDR2 YNNKEL (reference sequence). After removal of 9 bases from V and 9 bases from J, the junction contained 8 bases not matched to a gene. The CDR3 sequence is CASNRGDGEQFF. DNA of the CDR3: TGTGCCAGTAACAGGGGAGATGGTGAGCAGTTCTTC.

V is TRBV2 and J is TRBJ2-1, with D possibly being TRBD1 (5 bases). Germline CDR1 is SNHLY and CDR2 is FYNNEI. The germline V and J ends were trimmed by 2 bases and 0 bases, with 11 bases remaining between them. The CDR3 spans 16 residues. The CDR3 bases are TGTGCCAGCAGTGAAAAGGGGCCGTACTCCTACAATGAGCAGTTCTTC. The encoded protein is CASSEKGPYSYNEQFF.

This clone was seen once. The genes are TRBV5-6 and TRBJ1-2, with D tentatively TRBD1 (6 bases). The CDR3 sequence is 14 residues long. The V gene's germline CDR1 is SGHDT and CDR2 YYEEEE. Trimming shortened V by 1 base and J by 3 bases, and 10 bases separated the two germline ends. The CDR3 region has the DNA TGTGCCAGCAGCTTGTGGACAGAATACTATGGCTACACCTTC. Translated, it gives CASSLWTEYYGYTF.

The V call is TRBV18, the J call TRBJ2-5; TRBD2 matches 9 bases. From germline, CDR1 is KGHSH and CDR2 LQKENI. This CDR3 spans 14 amino acids. V dropped 3 bases and J dropped 5; count of bases not matched to a gene: 4. The CDR3 DNA is TGTGCCAGCTCACCGGCGGGGGGGCTGGAGACCCAGTACTTC. This encodes CASSPAGGLETQYF.